The sequence of this T cell receptor beta chain was determined in a study of cytomegalovirus exposure and HLA in healthy donors. Both 60 Vbeta primers and 13 Jbeta primers went into the PCR. The data were produced by immunoSEQ multiplex PCR, yet TCRdb's version contains in-frame clones alone and is incomplete. The sample yields roughly 140,000 clones, approximately 83% seen once. The CDR3 loop spans 16 amino acids. Per germline, CDR1 SGHRS and CDR2 YFSETQ. V lost 0 bases, J lost 4 bases, and 13 bases lay in between. This receptor was identified in a man aged 35-49 years in good health and CMV-seropositive. The chain is built from TRBV5-1 and TRBJ2-2, with a weak D call TRBD2 (6 bases). Sequencing was performed on PBMCs. As DNA, the CDR3 is TGCGCCAGCAGCTTGGTTGGAGGGCAGAGCACCGGGGAGCTGTTTTTT. The encoded protein is CASSLVGGQSTGELFF.